What follows describes a single T cell receptor beta chain. What it binds is unknown. The entry originates in a study of cytomegalovirus exposure and HLA in healthy donors. Study information: Falling in the Caucasian-associated ancestry cluster were 80% to 85% of around 370 genotyped donors. The study, taken as a whole, reports: TRBV6-2, TRBV6-3 and other indistinguishable V segments were excluded.

The PCR contained 60 Vbeta and 13 Jbeta primers. The assay was immunoSEQ multiplex PCR, and TCRdb's table has in-frame clones only and misses some. The sample lists roughly 100,000 clones, 69% occurring once. From germline, CDR1 is SGHRS and CDR2 YFSETQ. There are 13 residues in the CDR3. The V and J ends lost 4 bases and 1 base respectively, with 9 bases between them. The V call is TRBV5-1, the J call TRBJ2-7; maybe TRBD2 (6 bases). This clonotype was sampled from a man aged 25-40 years in good health and CMV-seronegative. The sequencing input was PBMCs. The CDR3 protein is CASSGGISYEQYF. In DNA form, the CDR3 reads TGCGCCAGCAGCGGAGGGATTTCCTACGAGCAGTACTTC.